The clone carrying this T cell receptor beta chain appeared a single time. The antigen remains undetermined. Produced via immunoSEQ multiplex PCR; TCRdb's table is partial and in-frame only. The table shows approximately 150,000 clones, with approximately 90% occurring only once. The source of the sample is a study of T cell responses to AZD1222 COVID-19 vaccine. The CDR3 sequence is 14 residues long. The V gene lost 0 bases and the J gene lost 2 bases, with 7 bases spanning the gap. Germline CDR1 LGHNA, CDR2 YSLEER. Findings and caveats of the study: Recipients of AZD1222 seropositive at baseline numbered only 5 or 6.

The specimen comprised peripheral blood, sampled on day 0 of AZD1222 vaccination. This sequence joins TRBV4-3 and TRBJ1-2; D remains ambiguous. The TCR originated in an adult in good health. CDR3 coding DNA: TGCGCCAGCAGCCAAGAGAAGGGCAACTATGGCTACACCTTC. Translated, it gives CASSQEKGNYGYTF.